The clone carrying this T cell receptor beta chain was seen only once. Sequencing used immunoSEQ multiplex PCR; TCRdb keeps in-frame clones, though not all of them. Among 75,000 to 85,000 clones, about four fifths were seen once, and the ten largest hold 7.4%. The length of the CDR3 is 14 residues. CDR1 and CDR2 (germline): SGHRS, YFSETQ. Between the trimmed V and J ends, which lost 0 bases and 4 bases, there was a span of 10 bases. This sample was taken from a study of blood T cell repertoires in COVID-19. Study-level information: Whether acute or convalescent, the COVID-19 samples came from the United States, Italy and Spain.

The chain has TRBV5-1 and TRBJ1-1; D is unresolved. The sequence was collected from a human donor in a cohort sampled during active COVID-19. The source material was peripheral blood. The CDR3 bases are TGCGCCAGCAGCTTGGTGGCCAACGCCACTGAAGCTTTCTTT. Encoded protein: CASSLVANATEAFF. Looking up the rest from reference TRBV5-1 and TRBJ1-1 gives the full variable domain: KAGVTQTPRYLIKTRGQQVTLSCSPISGHRSVSWYQQTPGQGLQFLFEYFSETQRNKGNFPGRFSGRQFSNSRSEMNVSTLELGDSALYLCASSLVANATEAFFGQGTRLTVV.